This T cell receptor (beta chain) is from a study of blood T cell repertoires in COVID-19. From germline, CDR1 is SEHNR and CDR2 FQNEAQ (reference sequence). CDR3 length: 14 residues. The V end lost 0 bases, the J end lost 8 bases, and 12 bases lay between the germline ends. Measured with immunoSEQ multiplex PCR; TCRdb has only the in-frame clones, and not every one. Of 250,000 or so clones detected, over 80% appear once; the ten largest clones hold approximately 5.7%. The sequencing input was peripheral blood. This sequence joins TRBV7-9 and TRBJ2-3, with D possibly being TRBD2 (6 bases). The receptor was derived from a human donor in a cohort sampled during active COVID-19. The CDR3 loop reads CASSLARDFGTQYF. The DNA of the CDR3 is TGTGCCAGCAGCTTAGCGCGGGACTTTGGTACGCAGTATTTT.